These 32 T cell receptor beta chains were sequenced from one sample in a study of a mutant IDH1 vaccine in newly diagnosed glioma. The time point here: week 35, safety follow-up. A single vaccine dose contained 300 ug of mutant IDH1 20-mer peptide, and topical imiquimod was used with it. Sequencing was performed with immunoSEQ multiplex PCR; in TCRdb, only in-frame clones are kept and a portion is missing. The table lists about 65,000 clones, around 81% of them singletons. The antigens of these receptors remain unknown. The sequenced sample was PBMCs, obtained from a glioma patient whose treatment included an IDH1 peptide vaccine. Receptors originate from a middle-aged man with glioma.

This rearrangement joins TRBV12-5 to TRBJ2-3, with TRBD2 identical over 13 bases. Trimming cost V 7 bases and J 0 bases; bases outside gene matches: 16. CDR1 LGHNT and CDR2 FRNRAP come from the germline V gene. CDR3 length equals 20 residues. The CDR3 bases are TGTGCTAGTGCCCGTGAGGAAGTGGGGACTAGCGGGGCTAGCACAGATACGCAGTATTTT. Protein: CASAREEVGTSGASTDTQYF. Together with reference TRBV12-5 and TRBJ2-3, the CDR3 gives the full variable domain: DARVTQTPRHKVTEMGQEVTMRCQPILGHNTVFWYRQTMMQGLELLAYFRNRAPLDDSGMPKDRFSAEMPDATLATLKIQPSEPRDSAVYFCASAREEVGTSGASTDTQYFGPGTRLTVL.

This clone was seen only once. J is TRBJ2-2 and V is TRBV6-5; a weak D match, TRBD1 (5 bases). The V gene lost 7 bases and the J gene lost 0 bases, with 12 bases spanning the gap. The CDR3 is made up of 15 amino acids. Looked up from germline, CDR1 is MNHEY and CDR2 is SVGAGI. In DNA, the CDR3 is TGTGCCAGCACCCTAACAGGTGCGAACACCGGGGAGCTGTTTTTT. Protein: CASTLTGANTGELFF.

The chain carries TRBV28 and TRBJ1-5; D not certain. CDR3 length: 13 amino acids. Looked up from germline, CDR1 is MDHEN and CDR2 is SYDVKM. Deletions cut 6 bases from V and 2 bases from J, with 8 bases between. The CDR3 reads CASRDGGNQPQHF. The CDR3 DNA sequence: TGTGCCAGCAGGGACGGAGGCAATCAGCCCCAGCATTTT.

This chain connects TRBV19 to TRBJ1-1; D not certain. V lost 5 bases and J 3 bases, leaving 10 bases between the germline ends. Germline CDR1 LNHDA, CDR2 SQIVND (reference sequence). The CDR3 is 13 residues long. CDR3 sequence: CASSVNSYTEAFF. The CDR3 DNA reads as TGTGCCAGTAGTGTAAACAGCTACACTGAAGCTTTCTTT.

This clone was found a few times. CDR3 nucleotides: TGTGCCAGTAACTCCCCGGGGTACACTGAAGCTTTCTTT. This codes for CASNSPGYTEAFF. The chain carries TRBV19 and TRBJ1-1; the D is unclear. Trimming pared 7 bases from V and 3 bases from J, leaving 12 bases between. CDR1 is LNHDA, CDR2 SQIVND, per germline (reference sequence). The CDR3 totals 13 residues.

Comment on this clone: A much larger clonotype is one base distant, so this may be a read error. The chain recombines TRBV2 with TRBJ2-1, with 14 bases that match TRBD2. Germline CDR1 SNHLY, CDR2 FYNNEI. The CDR3 extends over 16 amino acids. After removal of 5 bases from V and 12 bases from J, the junction contained 12 bases not matched to a gene. CDR3 DNA sequence: TGTGCCAGCAGTTGGACTAGCGGGGGGCCGAGGGATGGGCAGTTCTTC. Residues: CASSWTSGGPRDGQFF.

This clone showed up just once. The chain is built from TRBV5-6 and TRBJ1-2, with 7 positions matching TRBD1. V gave up 3 bases and J gave up 4 bases; unmatched junction bases: 6. Germline lookup yields CDR1 SGHDT and CDR2 YYEEEE. This CDR3 comprises 14 residues. CDR3 sequence: CASSWGTESYGYTF. CDR3 nucleotides: TGTGCCAGCAGCTGGGGGACAGAAAGCTATGGCTACACCTTC.

The chain employs TRBV4-2 and TRBJ1-3, with no clear D. CDR1 is LGHNA, CDR2 YNFKEQ, per germline. The CDR3 spans 15 residues. V was trimmed by 0 bases and J by 0 bases, leaving 6 bases between them. CDR3 loop: CASSQEGSSGNTIYF. DNA of the CDR3: TGTGCCAGCAGCCAAGAAGGAAGCTCTGGAAACACCATATATTTT.

The genes are TRBV2 and TRBJ2-1; a weak D match, TRBD2 (5 bases). Germline V gene data show CDR1 as SNHLY and CDR2 as FYNNEI. Deletions cut 5 bases from V and 7 bases from J, with 9 bases between. The CDR3 runs to 12 residues. In nucleotides, the CDR3 is TGTGCCAGCAGTCCAGCGGAAAATGAGCAGTTCTTC. It translates to CASSPAENEQFF.

In its sample, this clone was seen a few times. The chain employs TRBV2 and TRBJ1-2; the D is unclear. There are 12 residues in the CDR3. V was shortened by 3 bases and J by 4 bases, with 6 bases between the two germline ends. Germline V gene lookup returns CDR1 SNHLY and CDR2 FYNNEI. DNA for the CDR3: TGTGCCAGCAGTGACAGGATCTATGGCTACACCTTC. Translation: CASSDRIYGYTF. The full variable domain, with the rest looked up from reference TRBV2 and TRBJ1-2, is EPEVTQTPSHQVTQMGQEVILRCVPISNHLYFYWYRQILGQKVEFLVSFYNNEISEKSEIFDDQFSVERPDGSNFTLKIRSTKLEDSAMYFCASSDRIYGYTFGSGTRLTVV.

The V call is TRBV10-3, the J call TRBJ2-7, with D possibly matching TRBD2 (5 bases). Germline V lookup: CDR1 ENHRY, CDR2 SYGVKD. V dropped 3 bases and J dropped 9 bases, with 9 bases sitting between them. This CDR3 is 11 amino acids long. The chain's CDR3 is CAISDEGAQYF. The CDR3 nucleotides are TGTGCCATCAGTGATGAGGGCGCGCAGTACTTC.

The chain carries TRBV5-3 and TRBJ1-6; no firm D call. TRBV5-3 counts as an open reading frame of uncertain function. Trimming took off 0 bases at V and 5 bases at J, with 12 bases between the two ends. CDR3 size: 16 residues. The CDR3 sequence: CARSLERDWDNSPLHF. The DNA for the CDR3 is TGTGCCAGAAGCTTGGAACGGGATTGGGATAATTCACCCCTCCACTTT.

The rearrangement uses TRBV29-1 and TRBJ2-2; the match to TRBD2 covers 8 bases. The length of the CDR3 is 17 residues. V was pared by 2 bases and J by 3 bases, with 11 bases of the junction left unmatched. Germline values: CDR1 SQVTM, CDR2 ANQGSEA. As DNA, the CDR3 is TGCAGCGTTGAATCTCAGGAGCGGGGGTCATACACCGGGGAGCTGTTTTTT. Translation: CSVESQERGSYTGELFF.

The chain has TRBV28 and TRBJ2-5, with 7 bases aligning to TRBD2. Per the germline V gene, CDR1 is MDHEN and CDR2 is SYDVKM. This CDR3 spans 14 amino acids. With 7 bases clipped from V and 2 bases from J, the junction kept 7 bases outside the gene matches. The DNA of the CDR3 is TGTGCCAGCACCCCGGGGGGAGGGCAAGAGACCCAGTACTTC. This translates into CASTPGGGQETQYF.

The gene calls are TRBV5-6 and TRBJ1-1, with D perhaps TRBD1 (6 bases). The CDR3 spans 15 residues. Trimming stripped 4 bases from V and 1 base from J, with 14 bases between. In germline, CDR1 is SGHDT, CDR2 YYEEEE. The CDR3 is CASSVGAAANTEAFF. CDR3 nucleotide sequence: TGTGCCAGCAGCGTGGGGGCGGCAGCGAACACTGAAGCTTTCTTT.

In its sample, this clone was seen once. The rearrangement uses TRBV4-3 and TRBJ1-3; D is unclear. The CDR3 is made up of 16 amino acids. Germline loops: CDR1 LGHNA, CDR2 YSLEER. V shed 1 base and J shed 0 bases, with 10 bases lying between them. The CDR3 is CASSQARESSGNTIYF. CDR3 sequence (DNA): TGCGCCAGCAGCCAAGCTAGAGAGAGCTCTGGAAACACCATATATTTT.

The chain carries TRBV5-1 and TRBJ1-1, with D perhaps matching TRBD1 (5 bases). The CDR3 loop spans 15 amino acids. Trimming shortened V by 2 bases and J by 1 base, and 12 bases separated the two germline ends. From germline, CDR1 is SGHRS and CDR2 YFSETQ. CDR3 sequence: CASSFRDGPNTEAFF. CDR3 coding DNA: TGCGCCAGCAGCTTCCGGGACGGCCCGAACACTGAAGCTTTCTTT.

This clone was recorded a few times. DNA for the CDR3: TGCGCCAGCAGCCAAGAGGGGACAGGGGGCGGTAATGAAAAACTGTTTTTT. Its protein product is CASSQEGTGGGNEKLFF. V usage is TRBV4-3 and J usage is TRBJ1-4; 12 bases align to TRBD1. V dropped 0 bases and J dropped 4; count of bases not matched to a gene: 3. The CDR3 loop spans 17 amino acids. CDR1 and CDR2 from the germline V gene are LGHNA and YSLEER.

The genes are TRBV5-6 and TRBJ1-1; D is unclear. Germline values: CDR1 SGHDT, CDR2 YYEEEE. CDR3 size: 18 residues. Trimming shortened V by 4 bases and J by 10 bases, and 32 bases separated the two germline ends. The CDR3 region is CASSPSLAPGLSAVGAFF. Written as DNA, the CDR3 is TGTGCCAGCAGCCCGAGTTTGGCCCCTGGACTATCCGCAGTTGGAGCTTTCTTT. Together with reference TRBV5-6 and TRBJ1-1, the CDR3 gives the full variable domain: DAGVTQSPTHLIKTRGQQVTLRCSPKSGHDTVSWYQQALGQGPQFIFQYYEEEERQRGNFPDRFSGHQFPNYSSELNVNALLLGDSALYLCASSPSLAPGLSAVGAFFGQGTRLTVV.

CDR3 sequence reads: CASSPLQGPEAFF. The CDR3 DNA reads TGTGCCAGCTCACCCCTACAGGGCCCTGAAGCTTTCTTT. The J gene is TRBJ1-1, the V gene TRBV18; the D gene is possibly TRBD1 (6 bases). The germline CDR1 and CDR2 sequences are KGHSH and LQKENI. The V gene lost 3 bases and the J gene lost 6 bases, with 11 bases spanning the gap. The CDR3 loop spans 13 amino acids.

J is TRBJ2-7 and V is TRBV4-2, with 11 bases identical to TRBD2. The length of the CDR3 is 18 residues. Germline-derived CDR1 and CDR2 are LGHNA and YNFKEQ. V was pared by 0 bases and J by 2 bases, with 9 bases of the junction left unmatched. The CDR3 spells CASSQESSGRLTPYEQYF. In DNA form, the CDR3 reads TGTGCCAGCAGCCAAGAGTCTAGCGGGAGGTTGACCCCCTACGAGCAGTACTTC.

The rearrangement uses TRBV11-2 and TRBJ2-3; 7 bases fit TRBD2. Germline loops: CDR1 SGHAT, CDR2 FQNNGV. The V gene end was trimmed by 5 bases and the J gene end by 0 bases; junction bases not matched to a gene: 8. The CDR3 runs to 16 residues. CDR3 nucleotides: TGTGCCAGCAGCCGCAGGGACTACAAAAGCACAGATACGCAGTATTTT. Translated, it gives CASSRRDYKSTDTQYF.

The genes are TRBV6-5 and TRBJ1-3; D remains ambiguous. The CDR3 is 15 amino acids. The germline V gene encodes CDR1 MNHEY and CDR2 SVGAGI. The V end was cut by 3 bases, the J end by 2 bases, with 11 bases between. The CDR3 DNA follows: TGTGCCAGCAGTTATACGAAGGGTCCTGGAAACACCATATATTTT. Protein sequence: CASSYTKGPGNTIYF.

The rearrangement joins TRBV29-1 to TRBJ2-5; TRBD1 matches at 10 bases. V lost 3 bases to trimming and J lost 2 bases; unmatched junction nucleotides: 6. CDR3 length: 15 amino acids. Looked up from germline, CDR1 is SQVTM and CDR2 is ANQGSEA. The CDR3 DNA is TGCAGCGTTGAGGGGGGACAGGGGAGTCAAGAGACCCAGTACTTC. Amino acids: CSVEGGQGSQETQYF.

The chain employs TRBV7-2 and TRBJ2-3; the D is unclear. Trimming took off 5 bases at V and 7 bases at J, with 19 bases between the two ends. The germline CDR1 and CDR2 sequences are SGHTA and FQGNSA. The CDR3 sequence is 15 residues long. CDR3 sequence reads: CASSETRSGKNTQYF. CDR3 nucleotide sequence: TGTGCCAGCAGCGAAACCCGTTCTGGAAAAAATACGCAGTATTTT.

The chain uses TRBV27 and TRBJ2-6; D is perhaps TRBD1 (6 bases). The germline V and J ends were trimmed by 7 bases and 8 bases, with 15 bases remaining between them. Germline V CDR1 and CDR2: MNHEY, SMNVEV (reference sequence). CDR3 length equals 14 residues. The CDR3 loop is CASTSRDTTNVLTF. The CDR3, as DNA: TGTGCCAGCACCTCGAGGGACACAACCAACGTCCTGACTTTC.

This chain uses TRBV19 with TRBJ1-5, with 8 bases matching TRBD1. The J segment lost 7 bases and the V segment lost 4 bases, leaving 0 bases of the junction unmatched. The CDR3 runs to 12 residues. Germline lookup yields CDR1 LNHDA and CDR2 SQIVND (reference sequence). The CDR3, as DNA: TGTGCCAGTAGTAGACAGGGGCAGCCCCAGCATTTT. Protein: CASSRQGQPQHF.

The chain combines TRBV19 with TRBJ1-6; D is perhaps TRBD1 (5 bases). Germline V gene lookup returns CDR1 LNHDA and CDR2 SQIVND (reference sequence). There are 12 residues in the CDR3. Trimming removed 3 bases at V and 8 bases at J, with 5 bases between. The CDR3 region is CASSMGHSPLHF. DNA for the CDR3: TGTGCCAGTAGTATGGGGCATTCACCCCTCCACTTT.

V is TRBV18 and J is TRBJ2-7; 7 bases are a match to TRBD1. The CDR3 is 13 amino acids. After removal of 3 bases from V and 5 bases from J, the junction contained 4 bases not matched to a gene. Germline loops: CDR1 KGHSH, CDR2 LQKENI. In nucleotides, the CDR3 is TGTGCCAGCTCACCGAGACAGGGCGACGAGCAGTACTTC. As protein: CASSPRQGDEQYF.

This chain uses TRBV7-8 with TRBJ1-1; possibly TRBD1 for D (5 bases). Germline-derived CDR1 and CDR2 are SGHVS and FQNEAQ. The CDR3 has 14 amino acids. Trimming took off 4 bases at V and 4 bases at J, with 13 bases between the two ends. CDR3: CASSSDPQGTEAFF. The CDR3 coding sequence is TGTGCCAGCAGCTCCGACCCTCAGGGCACTGAAGCTTTCTTT.

J is TRBJ1-2 and V is TRBV4-2; weak D call: TRBD1 (6 bases). CDR3 length: 16 residues. Trimming took 2 bases from V and 2 from J, leaving 15 bases between them. From germline, CDR1 is LGHNA and CDR2 YNFKEQ. This CDR3 reads CASSQSSGGVNYGYTF. DNA of the CDR3: TGTGCCAGCAGCCAAAGCTCGGGGGGCGTGAACTATGGCTACACCTTC.

This clone was seen more than once but under ten times. CDR3 coding DNA: TGTGCCAGCAGCTTGGAACCCCAACAGCCCCAGCATTTT. It codes for CASSLEPQQPQHF. J is TRBJ1-5 and V is TRBV5-4, with D hard to call. Trimming removed 0 bases at V and 7 bases at J, with 8 bases between. CDR3 length: 13 amino acids. Looked up from germline, CDR1 is SGHNT and CDR2 is YYREEE (reference sequence).